The rows below give T cell receptor beta chains drawn from one sample of a study of blood T cell repertoires in COVID-19. Only in-frame clones appear in the TCRdb table, and some are missing; sequencing was by immunoSEQ multiplex PCR. The data contain roughly 410,000 clones, about 90% of them singletons. Sequencing was carried out using peripheral blood. These receptors were obtained from a woman in her sixties or seventies with COVID-19, enrolled during active disease. The CDR3 runs from the conserved cysteine through the conserved F or W. A D gene is named only where the DNA matches it firmly. Rows may omit the clone size; those that give it use once, few, many or a size class.

V,J,size,D,CDR3,DNA
TRBV7-9,TRBJ2-7,NA,NA,CASSLAGQLGEQYF,TGTGCCAGCAGCTTAGCTGGACAGTTGGGGGAGCAGTACTTC
TRBV11-2,TRBJ2-3,NA,NA,CASSFWGEDTDTQYF,TGTGCCAGCAGCTTCTGGGGGGAGGACACAGATACGCAGTATTTT
TRBV10-3,TRBJ2-7,NA,NA,CAISEMQGGGEQYF,TGTGCCATCAGTGAGATGCAGGGGGGAGGCGAGCAGTACTTC
TRBV9,TRBJ2-1,NA,NA,CASSDRGGAQGRYNEQFF,TGTGCCAGCAGCGACCGGGGAGGGGCCCAGGGGAGATACAATGAGCAGTTCTTC
TRBV30,TRBJ1-5,NA,TRBD1,CAWGPGGAGQPQHF,TGTGCCTGGGGCCCAGGGGGCGCGGGTCAGCCCCAGCATTTT
TRBV29-1,TRBJ2-1,NA,NA,CSVGSSYNEQFF,TGCAGCGTTGGGTCCAGCTACAATGAGCAGTTCTTC
TRBV19,TRBJ2-2,NA,NA,CASSSLVPGELFF,TGTGCCAGTAGTTCCCTAGTCCCCGGGGAGCTGTTTTTT
TRBV5-1,TRBJ1-5,once,TRBD1,CASRLTGVGNQPQHF,TGCGCCAGCAGACTAACAGGGGTCGGCAATCAGCCCCAGCATTTT
TRBV28,TRBJ2-3,once,TRBD1,CASSSRGGGTDTQYF,TGTGCCAGCAGTTCTAGAGGGGGCGGCACAGATACGCAGTATTTT
TRBV5-1,TRBJ1-2,NA,NA,CASRSSGLYGYTF,TGCGCCAGCAGGAGTTCAGGGCTCTATGGCTACACCTTC
TRBV27,TRBJ2-3,NA,TRBD1,CASGLTGARWGSQYF,TGTGCCAGCGGACTTACAGGGGCCCGGTGGGGATCGCAGTATTTT
TRBV2,TRBJ2-2,NA,NA,CASSQTPSENTGELFF,TGTGCCAGCAGTCAGACTCCATCGGAAAACACCGGGGAGCTGTTTTTT
TRBV18,TRBJ1-1,NA,NA,CASSRLQGAFF,TGTGCCAGCTCAAGACTCCAGGGAGCTTTCTTT
TRBV12-3/TRBV12-4,TRBJ1-6,NA,NA,CASSLRGNSPLHF,TGTGCCAGCAGTTTGAGGGGGAATTCACCCCTCCACTTT
TRBV5-6,TRBJ1-2,NA,NA,CASSRAPRDGYTF,TGTGCCAGCAGCCGGGCCCCCAGGGATGGCTACACCTTC
TRBV7-2,TRBJ1-4,few,NA,CASSPEGGRGEKLFF,TGTGCCAGCAGCCCAGAGGGGGGGAGAGGTGAAAAACTGTTTTTT
TRBV19,TRBJ2-5,NA,TRBD2,CASSPSGSGGRRTQYF,TGTGCCAGTAGTCCCTCGGGCAGCGGGGGGCGGAGGACCCAGTACTTC
TRBV2,TRBJ1-1,NA,TRBD1,CASTDRGRNTEAFF,TGTGCCAGCACAGACAGGGGGCGGAACACTGAAGCTTTCTTT
TRBV19,TRBJ1-5,NA,NA,CASSTTGQLRQPQHF,TGTGCCAGTAGTACCACCGGACAGCTACGTCAGCCCCAGCATTTT
TRBV5-6,TRBJ1-2,NA,TRBD1,CASSRDRVSGYTF,TGTGCCAGCAGCCGGGACAGGGTGAGTGGCTACACCTTC
TRBV6-5,TRBJ1-2,NA,NA,CASSPGQTAMGGYTF,TGTGCCAGCAGTCCTGGACAGACTGCTATGGGCGGCTACACCTTC
TRBV27,TRBJ1-2,NA,NA,CASSTQGRGYTF,TGTGCCAGCAGTACCCAGGGCCGCGGCTACACCTTC
TRBV5-1,TRBJ1-2,NA,NA,CASSFDRTYGYTF,TGCGCCAGCAGCTTTGACAGGACCTATGGCTACACCTTC
TRBV29-1,TRBJ1-2,NA,NA,CSVFRVDYGYTF,TGCAGCGTCTTCAGGGTGGACTATGGCTACACCTTC
TRBV24-1,TRBJ2-6,NA,NA,CATSDGRYSGANVLTF,TGTGCCACCAGTGATGGCAGGTACTCTGGGGCCAACGTCCTGACTTTC
TRBV30,TRBJ2-7,NA,NA,CAWSRNPRQENEQYF,TGTGCCTGGAGTAGAAACCCTCGACAGGAGAACGAGCAGTACTTC